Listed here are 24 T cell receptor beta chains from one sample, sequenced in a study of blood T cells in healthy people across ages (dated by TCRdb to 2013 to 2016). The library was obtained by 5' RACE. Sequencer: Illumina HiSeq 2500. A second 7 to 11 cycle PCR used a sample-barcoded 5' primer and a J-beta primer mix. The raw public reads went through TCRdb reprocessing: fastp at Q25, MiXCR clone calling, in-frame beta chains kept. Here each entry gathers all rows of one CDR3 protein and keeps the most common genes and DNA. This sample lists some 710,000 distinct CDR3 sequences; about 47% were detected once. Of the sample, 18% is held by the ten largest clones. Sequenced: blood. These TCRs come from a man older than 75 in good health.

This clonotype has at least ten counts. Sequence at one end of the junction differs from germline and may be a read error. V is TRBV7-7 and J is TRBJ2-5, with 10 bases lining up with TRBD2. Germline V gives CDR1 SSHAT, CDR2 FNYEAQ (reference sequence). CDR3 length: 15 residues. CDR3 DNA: TGTGCTAGCAGCCAGCTAGCGGGAGTGATAGAGACCCAGTACTTC. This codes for CASSQLAGVIETQYF.

CDR3 in DNA: TGTGCCAGCAGTTACTCGATAAGGGAAAGCTCCTACGAGCAGTACTTC. Residues: CASSYSIRESSYEQYF. The chain carries TRBV6-2 or TRBV6-3 and TRBJ2-7; D is uncertain. This CDR3 region has 16 residues. Germline CDR1 and CDR2: MNHEY and SVGEGT. V was trimmed by 0 bases and J by 0 bases, leaving 12 bases between them.

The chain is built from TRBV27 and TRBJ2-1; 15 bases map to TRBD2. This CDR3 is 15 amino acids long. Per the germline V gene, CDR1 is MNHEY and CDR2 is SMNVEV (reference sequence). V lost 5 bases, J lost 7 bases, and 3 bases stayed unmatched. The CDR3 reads CASSIGTSGRNEQFF. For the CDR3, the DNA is TGTGCCAGCAGTATTGGGACTAGCGGGAGGAATGAGCAGTTCTTC.

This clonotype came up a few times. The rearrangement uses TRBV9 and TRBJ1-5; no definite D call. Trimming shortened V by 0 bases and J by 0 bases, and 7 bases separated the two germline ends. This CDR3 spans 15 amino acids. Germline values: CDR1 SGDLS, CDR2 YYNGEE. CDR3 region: CASSVEVDSNQPQHF. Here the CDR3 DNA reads TGTGCCAGCAGCGTAGAAGTCGATAGCAATCAGCCCCAGCATTTT.

CDR3 sequence (DNA): TGCGCCAGCAGCGGGGACAGGGGGATCTCCTACGAGCAGTACTTC. Amino acids: CASSGDRGISYEQYF. This sequence joins TRBV5-1 and TRBJ2-7; 11 bases agree with TRBD1. The CDR3 covers 15 residues. V was clipped by 4 bases and J by 0 bases; unmatched bases: 3. Germline V gives CDR1 SGHRS, CDR2 YFSETQ.

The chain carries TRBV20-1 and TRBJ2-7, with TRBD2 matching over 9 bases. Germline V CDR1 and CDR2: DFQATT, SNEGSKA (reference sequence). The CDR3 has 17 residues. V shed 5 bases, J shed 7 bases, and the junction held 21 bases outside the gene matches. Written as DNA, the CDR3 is TGCAGTGCTGGCAGATGGGGGCTAGCGGGGATTAACAATGAGCAGTACTTC. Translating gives CSAGRWGLAGINNEQYF.

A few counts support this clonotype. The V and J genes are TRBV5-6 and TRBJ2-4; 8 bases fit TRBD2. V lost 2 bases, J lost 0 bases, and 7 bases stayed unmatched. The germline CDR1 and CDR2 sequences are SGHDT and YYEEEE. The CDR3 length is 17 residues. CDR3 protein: CASSFRIAGPAKNIQYF. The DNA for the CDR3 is TGTGCCAGCAGCTTCCGTATAGCGGGACCAGCCAAAAACATTCAGTACTTC.

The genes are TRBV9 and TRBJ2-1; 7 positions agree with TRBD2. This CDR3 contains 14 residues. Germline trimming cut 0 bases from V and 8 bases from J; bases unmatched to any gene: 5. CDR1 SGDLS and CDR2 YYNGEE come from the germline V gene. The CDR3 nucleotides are TGTGCCAGCAGCGTAGGCCTAGCGGCGCATGAGCAGTTCTTC. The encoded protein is CASSVGLAAHEQFF.

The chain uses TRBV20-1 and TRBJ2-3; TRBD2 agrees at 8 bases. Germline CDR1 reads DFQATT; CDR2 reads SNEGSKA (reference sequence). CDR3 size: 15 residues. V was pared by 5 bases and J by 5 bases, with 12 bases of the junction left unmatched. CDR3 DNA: TGCAGTGCTGGGGTGATAGCGGGATTGGTAGATACGCAGTATTTT. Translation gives CSAGVIAGLVDTQYF.

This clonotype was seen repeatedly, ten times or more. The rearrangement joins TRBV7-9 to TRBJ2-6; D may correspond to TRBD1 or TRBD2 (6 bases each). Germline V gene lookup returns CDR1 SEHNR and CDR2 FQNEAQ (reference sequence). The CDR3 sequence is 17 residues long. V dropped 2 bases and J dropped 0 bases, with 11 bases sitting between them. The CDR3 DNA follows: TGTGCCAGCAGCTTACAAGGGGGGAACTCTGGGGCCAACGTCCTGACTTTC. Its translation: CASSLQGGNSGANVLTF.

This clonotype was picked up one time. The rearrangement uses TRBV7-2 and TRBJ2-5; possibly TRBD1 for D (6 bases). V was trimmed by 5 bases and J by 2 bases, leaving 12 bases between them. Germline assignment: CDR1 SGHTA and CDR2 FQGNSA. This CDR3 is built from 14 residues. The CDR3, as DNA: TGTACCAGCAGCCTCATGACAGGACAAGAGACCCAGTACTTC. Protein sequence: CTSSLMTGQETQYF.

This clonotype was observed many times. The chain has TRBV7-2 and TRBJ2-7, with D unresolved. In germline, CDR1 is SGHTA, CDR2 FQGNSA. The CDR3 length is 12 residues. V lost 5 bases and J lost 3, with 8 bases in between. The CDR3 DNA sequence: TGTGCCAGCAGCAACAGCGTCTACGAGCAGTACTTC. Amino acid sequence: CASSNSVYEQYF.

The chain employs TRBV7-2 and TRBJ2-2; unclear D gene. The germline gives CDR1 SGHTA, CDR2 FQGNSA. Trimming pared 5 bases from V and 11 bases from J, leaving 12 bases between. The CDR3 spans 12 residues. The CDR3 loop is CASSPLPSELFF. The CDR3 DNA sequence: TGTGCCAGCAGCCCGCTTCCTAGTGAGCTGTTTTTT.

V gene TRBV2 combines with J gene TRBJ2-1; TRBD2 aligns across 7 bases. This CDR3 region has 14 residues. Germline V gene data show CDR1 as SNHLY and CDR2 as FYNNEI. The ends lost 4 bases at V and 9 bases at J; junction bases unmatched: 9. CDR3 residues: CASSGTRQYGEQFF. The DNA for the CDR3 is TGTGCCAGCAGTGGGACTAGGCAGTACGGTGAGCAGTTCTTC.

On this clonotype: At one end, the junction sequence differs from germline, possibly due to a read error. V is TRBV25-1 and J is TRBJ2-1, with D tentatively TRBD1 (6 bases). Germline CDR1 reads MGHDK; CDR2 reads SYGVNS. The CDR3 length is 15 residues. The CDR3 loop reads CSSSDDRTGNNEQFF. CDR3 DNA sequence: TGTTCCAGCAGTGACGACCGTACAGGGAACAATGAGCAGTTCTTC.

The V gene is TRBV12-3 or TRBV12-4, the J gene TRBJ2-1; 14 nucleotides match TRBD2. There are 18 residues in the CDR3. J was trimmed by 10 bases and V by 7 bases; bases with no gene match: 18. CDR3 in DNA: TGTGCCAGCACCCAGTCCGGGACTAGCGGGAGTGTTTTCCACGAGCAGTTCTTC. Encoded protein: CASTQSGTSGSVFHEQFF.

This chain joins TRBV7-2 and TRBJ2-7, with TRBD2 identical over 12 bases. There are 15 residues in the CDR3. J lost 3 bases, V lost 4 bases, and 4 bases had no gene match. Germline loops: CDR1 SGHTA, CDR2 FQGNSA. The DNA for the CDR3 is TGTGCCAGCAGCTCGACTAGCGGGAGCCTCTACGAGCAGTACTTC. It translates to CASSSTSGSLYEQYF. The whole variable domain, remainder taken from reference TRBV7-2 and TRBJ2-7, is GAGVSQSPSNKVTEKGKDVELRCDPISGHTALYWYRQSLGQGLEFLIYFQGNSAPDKSGLPSDRFSAERTGGSVSTLTIQRTQQEDSAVYLCASSSTSGSLYEQYFGPGTRLTVT.

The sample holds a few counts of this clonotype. The CDR3 nucleotides read TGTGCCAGCAGGCGGGAGGCCTACAATGAGCAGTTCTTC. Translation: CASRREAYNEQFF. The V and J genes are TRBV6-5 and TRBJ2-1; 8 nucleotides line up with TRBD2. Germline CDR1 MNHEY, CDR2 SVGAGI. With V trimmed by 6 bases and J by 2 bases, 0 bases remained unmatched. The length of the CDR3 is 13 residues.

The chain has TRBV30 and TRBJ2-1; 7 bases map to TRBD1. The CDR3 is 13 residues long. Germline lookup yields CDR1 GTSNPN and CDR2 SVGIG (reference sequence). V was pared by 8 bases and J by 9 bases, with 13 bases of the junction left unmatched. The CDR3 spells CAHSSTGTTEQFF. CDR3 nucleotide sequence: TGTGCCCACAGCTCGACAGGGACGACTGAGCAGTTCTTC.

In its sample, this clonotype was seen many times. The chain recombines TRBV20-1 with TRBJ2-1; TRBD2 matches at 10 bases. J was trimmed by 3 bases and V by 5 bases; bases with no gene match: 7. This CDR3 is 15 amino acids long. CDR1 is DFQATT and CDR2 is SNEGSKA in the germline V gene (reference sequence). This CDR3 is CSAERTSGNYNEQFF. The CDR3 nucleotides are TGCAGTGCTGAAAGGACTAGCGGAAACTACAATGAGCAGTTCTTC.

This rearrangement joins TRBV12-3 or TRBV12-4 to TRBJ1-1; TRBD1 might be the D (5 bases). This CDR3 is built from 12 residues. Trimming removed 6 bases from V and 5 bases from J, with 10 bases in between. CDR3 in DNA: TGTGCCAGCAGCGCCGGGGGTACTGAAGCTTTCTTT. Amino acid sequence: CASSAGGTEAFF.

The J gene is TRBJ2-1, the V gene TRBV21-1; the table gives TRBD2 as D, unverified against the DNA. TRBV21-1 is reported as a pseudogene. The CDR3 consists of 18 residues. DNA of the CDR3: TGTGCCAGCAGCAAAAGTCCGTCGGAGCGGGATATCTCCAATGAGCAGTTCTTC. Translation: CASSKSPSERDISNEQFF.

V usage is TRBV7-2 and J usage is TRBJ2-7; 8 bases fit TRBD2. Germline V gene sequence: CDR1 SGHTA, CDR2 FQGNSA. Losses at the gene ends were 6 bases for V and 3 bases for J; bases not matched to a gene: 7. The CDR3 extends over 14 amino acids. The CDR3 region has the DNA TGTGCCAGCAGACAAGCGGGAGACCTCTACGAGCAGTACTTC. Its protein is CASRQAGDLYEQYF.

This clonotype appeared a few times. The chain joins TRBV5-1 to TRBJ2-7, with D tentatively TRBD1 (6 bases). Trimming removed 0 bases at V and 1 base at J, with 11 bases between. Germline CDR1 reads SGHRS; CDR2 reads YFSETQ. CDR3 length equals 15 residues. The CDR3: CASSLDWDTSYEQYF. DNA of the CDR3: TGCGCCAGCAGCTTGGACTGGGACACGTCCTACGAGCAGTACTTC.